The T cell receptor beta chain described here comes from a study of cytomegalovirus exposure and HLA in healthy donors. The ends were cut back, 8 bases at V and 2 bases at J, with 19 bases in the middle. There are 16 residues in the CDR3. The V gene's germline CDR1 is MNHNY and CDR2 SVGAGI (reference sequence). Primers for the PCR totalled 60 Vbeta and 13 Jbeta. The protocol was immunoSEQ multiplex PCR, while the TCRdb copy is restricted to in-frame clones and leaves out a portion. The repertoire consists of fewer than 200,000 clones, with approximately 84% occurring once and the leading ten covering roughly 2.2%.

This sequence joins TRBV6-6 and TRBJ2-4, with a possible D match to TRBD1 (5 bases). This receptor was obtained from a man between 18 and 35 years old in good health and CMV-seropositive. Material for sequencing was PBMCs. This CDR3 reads CASSQGPVETKNIQYF. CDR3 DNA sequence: TGTGCCAGCTCGCAGGGCCCGGTTGAAACCAAAAACATTCAGTACTTC.